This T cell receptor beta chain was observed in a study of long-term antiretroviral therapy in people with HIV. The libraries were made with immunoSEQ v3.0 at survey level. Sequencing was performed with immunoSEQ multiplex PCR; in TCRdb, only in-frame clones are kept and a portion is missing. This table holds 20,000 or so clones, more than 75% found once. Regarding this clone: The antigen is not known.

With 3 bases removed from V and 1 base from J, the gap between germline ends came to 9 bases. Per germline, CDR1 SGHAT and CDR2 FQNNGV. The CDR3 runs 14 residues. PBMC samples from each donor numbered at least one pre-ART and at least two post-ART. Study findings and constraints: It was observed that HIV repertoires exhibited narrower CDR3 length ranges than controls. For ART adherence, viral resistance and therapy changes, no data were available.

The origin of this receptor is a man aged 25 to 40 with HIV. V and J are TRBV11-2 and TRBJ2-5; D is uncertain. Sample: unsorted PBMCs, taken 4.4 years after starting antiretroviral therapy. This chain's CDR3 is CASSFGQFQETQYF. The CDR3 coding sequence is TGTGCCAGCAGCTTTGGTCAGTTCCAAGAGACCCAGTACTTC.